This entry concerns a single TCR beta chain. The target antigen is unknown. One end of the junction varies from germline; a read error may be responsible. The data are from a study of CD8+ T cells in alopecia areata. Study context: After 6 to 18 months of tofacitinib, follow-up continued 6 months off drug. Study-level findings and limits: More clonal than normal scalp was lesional scalp, particularly alopecia totalis/universalis.

RNA extraction was followed by reverse transcription into cDNA, which acted as the sequencing template. Generated by immunoSEQ multiplex PCR, the TCRdb table keeps only in-frame clones and is missing some. The data contain 60,000 to 70,000 clones, around 49% of them singletons. The study team obtained lesional scalp punch biopsies and peripheral blood from alopecia areata patients. CDR3 length: 12 residues. The germline V gene encodes CDR1 SGHDN and CDR2 FVKESK. The input for sequencing was CD8+ T cells sorted from blood, taken at week 0. The sequence was obtained from a human donor with alopecia areata. This chain links TRBV14 with TRBJ2-3, with D possibly called TRBD1 or TRBD2 (6 bases each). Here the CDR3 reads CASSLPGARPTF. CDR3 DNA sequence: TGTGCCAGCAGCCTCCCGGGGGCTCGTCCTACGTTT.